This is a list of T cell receptor beta chains from one sample in a study of blood T cells in healthy people across ages. TCRdb re-called the 5' RACE reads with MiXCR, one entry per CDR3 protein. The table lists some 1,500,000 distinct CDR3 sequences, approximately 39% of them singletons. Sequenced: blood. These receptors came from a woman between 18 and 29 years old in good health. CDR3s include the opening cysteine and the closing phenylalanine or tryptophan. The D gene is left open where the match is weak. Clone size appears in some rows only: once, few, many, or a class for an expanded clone.

d_call: -; v_call: TRBV28; clone_size: few; j_call: TRBJ2-7; cdr3_aa: CASSHRGPGGEQYF; cdr3_nt: TGTGCCAGCAGCCACCGGGGGCCGGGTGGCGAGCAGTACTTC
d_call: -; v_call: TRBV5-5; clone_size: once; j_call: TRBJ2-7; cdr3_aa: CASSPGTYYSYGQYF; cdr3_nt: TGTGCCAGCAGCCCCGGGACCTACTACTCCTACGGGCAGTACTTC
d_call: -; v_call: TRBV29-1; clone_size: -; j_call: TRBJ1-2; cdr3_aa: CSGAYSEGYTF; cdr3_nt: TGCAGCGGGGCCTATTCGGAAGGCTACACCTTC
d_call: -; v_call: TRBV7-9; clone_size: -; j_call: TRBJ2-3; cdr3_aa: CAIPGGVGTDTQYF; cdr3_nt: TGTGCCATCCCAGGGGGGGTCGGCACAGATACGCAGTATTTT
d_call: -; v_call: TRBV9; clone_size: -; j_call: TRBJ2-5; cdr3_aa: CASSVTGTAVGTQYF; cdr3_nt: TGTGCCAGCAGCGTTACCGGGACTGCAGTAGGGACCCAGTACTTC
d_call: TRBD2; v_call: TRBV13; clone_size: few; j_call: TRBJ2-3; cdr3_aa: CASSLRAGGQTDTQYF; cdr3_nt: TGTGCCAGCAGCCTAAGGGCGGGGGGCCAAACAGATACGCAGTATTTT
d_call: -; v_call: TRBV7-2; clone_size: -; j_call: TRBJ2-3; cdr3_aa: CASSLVRKDTQYF; cdr3_nt: TGTGCCAGCAGCTTGGTTCGAAAAGATACGCAGTATTTT
d_call: -; v_call: TRBV6-5; clone_size: few; j_call: TRBJ2-6; cdr3_aa: CASGAWGPGANVLTF; cdr3_nt: TGTGCCAGCGGCGCTTGGGGGCCCGGGGCCAACGTCCTGACTTTC
d_call: -; v_call: TRBV20-1; clone_size: once; j_call: TRBJ2-1; cdr3_aa: CSAREPSDEQFF; cdr3_nt: TGCAGTGCTAGGGAGCCCAGCGATGAGCAGTTCTTC
d_call: TRBD1; v_call: TRBV27; clone_size: -; j_call: TRBJ1-5; cdr3_aa: CASRPGTGPPLSNQPQHF; cdr3_nt: TGTGCCAGCAGGCCCGGGACAGGCCCCCCCCTGAGCAATCAGCCCCAGCATTTT
d_call: -; v_call: TRBV7-2; clone_size: -; j_call: TRBJ1-2; cdr3_aa: CASSVRAGQGYTF; cdr3_nt: TGTGCCAGCAGCGTAAGGGCAGGGCAAGGCTACACCTTC
d_call: TRBD1; v_call: TRBV12-5; clone_size: -; j_call: TRBJ2-3; cdr3_aa: CASGSQGTTDTQYF; cdr3_nt: TGTGCTAGTGGATCACAGGGGACCACAGATACGCAGTATTTT
d_call: -; v_call: TRBV7-2; clone_size: -; j_call: TRBJ1-2; cdr3_aa: CASSLGIIVTLYGYTF; cdr3_nt: TGTGCCAGCAGCTTAGGGATAATTGTGACCCTCTATGGCTACACCTTC
d_call: -; v_call: TRBV5-1; clone_size: -; j_call: TRBJ2-7; cdr3_aa: CASSLTTGYSYEQYF; cdr3_nt: TGCGCCAGCAGCTTGACGACAGGTTACTCCTACGAGCAGTACTTC
d_call: TRBD2; v_call: TRBV4-3; clone_size: once; j_call: TRBJ2-7; cdr3_aa: CASSQEAGTAHEQYF; cdr3_nt: TGCGCCAGCAGCCAAGAAGCGGGGACTGCTCACGAGCAGTACTTC
d_call: -; v_call: TRBV5-1; clone_size: -; j_call: TRBJ2-3; cdr3_aa: CASSLEPTAHWSQYF; cdr3_nt: TGCGCCAGCAGCTTGGAACCGACAGCGCACTGGTCGCAGTATTTT
d_call: TRBD2; v_call: TRBV6-5; clone_size: -; j_call: TRBJ2-1; cdr3_aa: CASSYFRTSIGNEQFF; cdr3_nt: TGTGCCAGCAGTTACTTTAGGACTAGCATCGGCAATGAGCAGTTCTTC
d_call: TRBD2; v_call: TRBV9; clone_size: -; j_call: TRBJ2-3; cdr3_aa: CASSVAHLQSGRPDTQYF; cdr3_nt: TGTGCCAGCAGCGTAGCCCACCTACAGAGCGGGAGGCCAGATACGCAGTATTTT
d_call: -; v_call: TRBV29-1; clone_size: -; j_call: TRBJ1-1; cdr3_aa: CSVEGTAGTEAFF; cdr3_nt: TGCAGCGTTGAAGGGACGGCAGGCACTGAAGCTTTCTTT
d_call: -; v_call: TRBV7-8; clone_size: -; j_call: TRBJ1-1; cdr3_aa: CASSLERTRNTEAFF; cdr3_nt: TGTGCCAGCAGCTTAGAACGGACAAGGAACACTGAAGCTTTCTTT
d_call: TRBD1; v_call: TRBV29-1; clone_size: -; j_call: TRBJ2-1; cdr3_aa: CSADREYNEQFF; cdr3_nt: TGCAGCGCCGACAGGGAGTACAATGAGCAGTTCTTC
d_call: -; v_call: TRBV29-1; clone_size: few; j_call: TRBJ1-1; cdr3_aa: CSTKTGSNTEAFF; cdr3_nt: TGCAGCACGAAGACAGGATCGAACACTGAAGCTTTCTTT
d_call: -; v_call: TRBV10-3; clone_size: few; j_call: TRBJ1-1; cdr3_aa: CAISSDRDNTEAFF; cdr3_nt: TGTGCCATCAGTTCCGACAGAGATAACACTGAAGCTTTCTTT
d_call: -; v_call: TRBV20-1; clone_size: -; j_call: TRBJ2-7; cdr3_aa: CSATSGGTYPYEQYF; cdr3_nt: TGCAGTGCTACCTCGGGCGGGACGTATCCCTACGAGCAGTACTTC
d_call: TRBD2; v_call: TRBV12-3/TRBV12-4; clone_size: -; j_call: TRBJ2-3; cdr3_aa: CASRVGSGSSDTQYF; cdr3_nt: TGTGCCAGCCGTGTTGGTAGCGGGAGTTCAGATACGCAGTATTTT
d_call: -; v_call: TRBV20-1; clone_size: few; j_call: TRBJ2-3; cdr3_aa: CSANAFRGTDTQYF; cdr3_nt: TGCAGTGCCAACGCCTTCAGGGGCACAGATACGCAGTATTTT
d_call: -; v_call: TRBV25-1; clone_size: few; j_call: TRBJ1-4; cdr3_aa: CASSEYRGADEKLFF; cdr3_nt: TGTGCCAGCAGTGAATATCGGGGGGCGGATGAAAAACTGTTTTTT
d_call: -; v_call: TRBV28; clone_size: few; j_call: TRBJ1-2; cdr3_aa: CASSPADRWEYGYTF; cdr3_nt: TGTGCCAGCAGCCCCGCTGACAGGTGGGAATATGGCTACACCTTC
d_call: TRBD2; v_call: TRBV9; clone_size: -; j_call: TRBJ2-3; cdr3_aa: CASSVTSGPTDTQYF; cdr3_nt: TGTGCCAGCAGCGTCACTAGCGGACCCACAGATACGCAGTATTTT
d_call: TRBD1; v_call: TRBV20-1; clone_size: -; j_call: TRBJ1-1; cdr3_aa: CSHVLFGQGPPEAFF; cdr3_nt: TGCAGCCACGTCCTATTTGGACAGGGCCCCCCTGAAGCTTTCTTT
d_call: TRBD1; v_call: TRBV7-9; clone_size: -; j_call: TRBJ1-1; cdr3_aa: CASSVTQGGRTEAFF; cdr3_nt: TGTGCCAGCAGCGTAACGCAGGGGGGAAGGACTGAAGCTTTCTTT
d_call: -; v_call: TRBV7-9; clone_size: -; j_call: TRBJ1-2; cdr3_aa: CASSAEVGGYTF; cdr3_nt: TGTGCCAGCAGCGCCGAGGTGGGTGGCTACACCTTC